This entry lists 24 T cell receptor beta chains sequenced from one sample in a study of T cell responses to AZD1222 COVID-19 vaccine. TCRdb's table, derived via immunoSEQ multiplex PCR, lists solely in-frame clones and lacks some. The table records roughly 100,000 clones, approximately 86% of them present only once. The sample here was peripheral blood, taken on day 0 of AZD1222 vaccination. The receptors come from an adult in good health.

V usage is TRBV5-4 and J usage is TRBJ1-1; a possible D gene is TRBD1 (6 bases). The V end lost 1 base, the J end lost 0 bases, and 10 bases lay between the germline ends. Germline CDR1 reads SGHNT; CDR2 reads YYREEE (reference sequence). There are 15 residues in the CDR3. The CDR3 sequence is CASSLSDRLNTEAFF. In nucleotides, the CDR3 is TGTGCCAGCAGCTTGTCGGACAGACTGAACACTGAAGCTTTCTTT.

In DNA form, the CDR3 reads TGTGCCAGCAGTTTATCCCCCCGCCCCCTCGGGGATGAGCAGTTCTTC. Translation: CASSLSPRPLGDEQFF. The genes are TRBV27 and TRBJ2-1; tentative D call: TRBD2 (5 bases). The germline V gene has CDR1 MNHEY and CDR2 SMNVEV (reference sequence). The germline V and J ends were trimmed by 0 bases and 8 bases, with 17 bases remaining between them. The length of the CDR3 is 16 residues.

The CDR3: CASSFIQRRGRENTIYF. The CDR3 nucleotides are TGTGCCAGCAGTTTCATCCAAAGGAGGGGACGAGAAAACACCATATATTTT. V usage is TRBV28 and J usage is TRBJ1-3, with D possibly being TRBD1 (5 bases). V gave up 3 bases and J gave up 6 bases, with 21 bases separating them. Germline V CDR1 and CDR2: MDHEN, SYDVKM. The CDR3 is 17 amino acids. The full variable domain, its missing parts supplied by reference TRBV28 and TRBJ1-3, is DVKVTQSSRYLVKRTGEKVFLECVQDMDHENMFWYRQDPGLGLRLIYFSYDVKMKEKGDIPEGYSVSREKKERFSLILESASTNQTSMYLCASSFIQRRGRENTIYFGEGSWLTVV.

V is TRBV19 and J is TRBJ2-2; 9 bases agree with TRBD1. CDR3 size: 16 residues. The V gene end was trimmed by 4 bases and the J gene end by 6 bases; junction bases not matched to a gene: 9. From germline, CDR1 is LNHDA and CDR2 SQIVND (reference sequence). This chain's CDR3 is CASSSHRGQTAGELFF. CDR3 bases: TGTGCCAGTAGTAGCCACAGGGGGCAGACGGCCGGGGAGCTGTTTTTT.

The chain couples TRBV5-4 to TRBJ1-2, with D hard to call. V lost 3 bases and J lost 3, with 15 bases in between. CDR1 is SGHNT, CDR2 YYREEE, per germline (reference sequence). This CDR3 contains 15 residues. The DNA for the CDR3 is TGTGCCAGCAGCTCCCCAACGAGGGCCGACTATGGCTACACCTTC. Encoded protein: CASSSPTRADYGYTF.

CDR3 in amino acids: CASSLSRTVFNSPLHF. The CDR3 coding sequence is TGTGCCAGCAGTTTATCCCGGACAGTCTTTAATTCACCCCTCCACTTT. The chain carries TRBV27 and TRBJ1-6; D might be TRBD1 (6 bases). The CDR3 covers 16 residues. Germline V CDR1 and CDR2: MNHEY, SMNVEV (reference sequence). V lost 0 bases and J 6 bases, leaving 12 bases between the germline ends.

CDR3 nucleotides: TGTGCCAGCAGTAAGGGTCTGAACTCTGGAAACACCATATATTTT. It specifies CASSKGLNSGNTIYF. The chain joins TRBV28 to TRBJ1-3, with D unclear. CDR1 and CDR2 (germline): MDHEN, SYDVKM. The length of the CDR3 is 15 residues. V dropped 5 bases and J dropped 0 bases, with 11 bases sitting between them. The full variable domain, completed using reference TRBV28 and TRBJ1-3, is DVKVTQSSRYLVKRTGEKVFLECVQDMDHENMFWYRQDPGLGLRLIYFSYDVKMKEKGDIPEGYSVSREKKERFSLILESASTNQTSMYLCASSKGLNSGNTIYFGEGSWLTVV.

The V gene is TRBV5-5, the J gene TRBJ2-7, with a tentative D call TRBD1 (6 bases). Germline assignment: CDR1 SGHKS and CDR2 YYEKEE (reference sequence). The CDR3 is 14 residues long. Trimming pared 4 bases from V and 11 bases from J, leaving 22 bases between. CDR3 region: CASSLDGGRRGKYF. The CDR3, as DNA: TGTGCCAGCAGCCTCGACGGAGGCCGAAGGGGGAAGTACTTC.

This clone was observed once. The chain couples TRBV7-2 to TRBJ1-2; D gene ambiguous. V gave up 2 bases and J gave up 4 bases, with 8 bases separating them. The CDR3 sequence is 13 residues long. Germline-derived CDR1 and CDR2 are SGHTA and FQGNSA. CDR3 residues: CASSLPSLYGYTF. In nucleotides, the CDR3 is TGTGCCAGCAGCTTACCTAGTCTCTATGGCTACACCTTC.

This clone has only a few counts. The rearrangement joins TRBV15 to TRBJ2-1, with 7 bases matching TRBD2. The CDR3 is 15 residues long. V dropped 0 bases and J dropped 4; count of bases not matched to a gene: 3. In germline, CDR1 is LNHNV, CDR2 YYDKDF (reference sequence). CDR3 sequence (DNA): TGTGCCACCAGCAGAGAGGCGGGAGATTACAATGAGCAGTTCTTC. It codes for CATSREAGDYNEQFF.

The chain uses TRBV27 and TRBJ1-3; 7 bases are a match to TRBD1. V shed 5 bases and J 0 bases; nucleotides not matched to a gene: 10. In germline, CDR1 is MNHEY, CDR2 SMNVEV (reference sequence). This CDR3 is built from 17 residues. The CDR3 here is CASSPIYRGRSGNTIYF. For the CDR3, the DNA is TGTGCCAGCAGTCCGATTTACAGGGGCCGCTCTGGAAACACCATATATTTT.

The chain carries TRBV6-6 and TRBJ2-7, with 8 bases fitting TRBD2. In germline, CDR1 is MNHNY, CDR2 SVGAGI (reference sequence). This CDR3 comprises 14 residues. After removal of 5 bases from V and 2 bases from J, the junction contained 5 bases not matched to a gene. As DNA, the CDR3 is TGTGCCAGCAGTACCGGGACTAGGGCCTACGAGCAGTACTTC. This sequence encodes CASSTGTRAYEQYF.

This chain links TRBV6-5 with TRBJ1-1; TRBD1 matches 7 bases. Germline lookup yields CDR1 MNHEY and CDR2 SVGAGI. This CDR3 is 15 amino acids long. V lost 5 bases and J lost 1; bases outside the gene matches: 7. The CDR3 sequence: CASSPRGQGNTEAFF. The CDR3 coding sequence is TGTGCCAGCAGTCCAAGGGGGCAGGGGAACACTGAAGCTTTCTTT.

V and J are TRBV7-2 and TRBJ2-3; no clear D. The CDR3 has 12 residues. Between the trimmed V and J ends, which lost 5 bases and 6 bases, there was a span of 9 bases. Germline loops: CDR1 SGHTA, CDR2 FQGNSA. CDR3 amino acids: CASSPPWDTQYF. The CDR3 DNA sequence: TGTGCCAGCAGCCCTCCGTGGGATACGCAGTATTTT.

This clone was detected only once. This chain uses TRBV5-5 with TRBJ1-5; TRBD1 might be the D (5 bases). The CDR3 totals 16 residues. V was trimmed by 0 bases and J by 7 bases, leaving 17 bases between them. Germline V gene lookup returns CDR1 SGHKS and CDR2 YYEKEE (reference sequence). CDR3 sequence: CASSLGDGGEGQPQHF. The CDR3 coding sequence is TGTGCCAGCAGCTTGGGGGATGGGGGAGAAGGGCAGCCCCAGCATTTT.

The rearrangement joins TRBV6-6 to TRBJ2-6; D unclear. The CDR3 is 16 amino acids. V was shortened by 4 bases and J by 0 bases, with 10 bases between the two germline ends. Germline CDR1 MNHNY, CDR2 SVGAGI (reference sequence). This chain's CDR3 is CASSSLPYSGANVLTF. DNA of the CDR3: TGTGCCAGCAGTTCCCTACCCTACTCTGGGGCCAACGTCCTGACTTTC.

This chain joins TRBV19 and TRBJ1-3, with 8 bases identical to TRBD1. This CDR3 is 15 amino acids long. Trimming cost V 5 bases and J 5 bases; bases outside gene matches: 8. Per germline, CDR1 LNHDA and CDR2 SQIVND (reference sequence). The CDR3 coding sequence is TGTGCCAGTAGTGCAAGCCGGGACAGGCGAAACACCATATATTTT. It translates to CASSASRDRRNTIYF.

This sequence joins TRBV7-2 and TRBJ1-3; no reliable D call. Between the trimmed V and J ends, which lost 5 bases and 4 bases, there was a span of 15 bases. The germline gives CDR1 SGHTA, CDR2 FQGNSA. The CDR3 contains 15 residues. The CDR3 sequence is CASSLQTTIGNTIYF. The CDR3, as DNA: TGTGCCAGCAGCCTACAGACAACTATAGGAAACACCATATATTTT. Together with reference TRBV7-2 and TRBJ1-3, the CDR3 gives the full variable domain: GAGVSQSPSNKVTEKGKDVELRCDPISGHTALYWYRQSLGQGLEFLIYFQGNSAPDKSGLPSDRFSAERTGGSVSTLTIQRTQQEDSAVYLCASSLQTTIGNTIYFGEGSWLTVV.

The chain carries TRBV6-5 and TRBJ2-7, with 8 bases matching TRBD1. The CDR3 has 14 amino acids. Per germline, CDR1 MNHEY and CDR2 SVGAGI. The J segment lost 9 bases and the V segment lost 6 bases, leaving 13 bases of the junction unmatched. CDR3 loop: CASRRPGQAEGQYF. The CDR3 nucleotides read TGTGCCAGCAGACGTCCGGGACAGGCAGAGGGGCAGTACTTC.

The chain links TRBV28 to TRBJ2-3; 9 bases are a match to TRBD2. V was clipped by 10 bases and J by 6 bases; unmatched bases: 11. The germline CDR1 and CDR2 sequences are MDHEN and SYDVKM. The length of the CDR3 is 14 residues. Here the CDR3 reads CATRGSGSWDTQYF. The CDR3 DNA is TGTGCCACACGGGGTAGCGGGAGTTGGGATACGCAGTATTTT.

On this clone itself: Compared with germline, one end of the junction differs, possibly owing to a read error. The genes are TRBV20-1 and TRBJ2-7; D gene ambiguous. The length of the CDR3 is 11 residues. From germline, CDR1 is DFQATT and CDR2 SNEGSKA (reference sequence). CDR3 residues: CSATQPGVSIF. The CDR3 bases are TGCAGTGCTACCCAACCGGGCGTATCGATCTTC.

This clone came up once. The chain couples TRBV10-3 to TRBJ2-2; tentative D call: TRBD2 (5 bases). Trimming shortened V by 10 bases and J by 5 bases, and 17 bases separated the two germline ends. The CDR3 is made up of 14 amino acids. Germline V gene data show CDR1 as ENHRY and CDR2 as SYGVKD. This chain's CDR3 is CATQFERGTGELFF. CDR3 bases: TGTGCCACGCAATTTGAACGAGGGACCGGGGAGCTGTTTTTT.

This clone occurred a few times. The V gene is TRBV9, the J gene TRBJ2-3, with a weak D call TRBD2 (6 bases). The CDR3 loop spans 15 amino acids. Per the germline V gene, CDR1 is SGDLS and CDR2 is YYNGEE. V was trimmed by 0 bases and J by 5 bases, leaving 13 bases between them. The CDR3 bases are TGTGCCAGCAGCGTAGGTTCGGGGGTTTTAGATACGCAGTATTTT. Translating gives CASSVGSGVLDTQYF. Using reference TRBV9 and TRBJ2-3 for the parts outside the CDR3, the full variable domain is DSGVTQTPKHLITATGQRVTLRCSPRSGDLSVYWYQQSLDQGLQFLIQYYNGEERAKGNILERFSAQQFPDLHSELNLSSLELGDSALYFCASSVGSGVLDTQYFGPGTRLTVL.

The V and J genes are TRBV4-3 and TRBJ1-5; TRBD1 matches at 8 bases. V gave up 3 bases and J gave up 0 bases; unmatched junction bases: 1. The V gene's germline CDR1 is LGHNA and CDR2 YSLEER. The CDR3 sequence is 15 residues long. Here the CDR3 reads CASSQDRASNQPQHF. Written as DNA, the CDR3 is TGCGCCAGCAGCCAGGACAGGGCTAGCAATCAGCCCCAGCATTTT.